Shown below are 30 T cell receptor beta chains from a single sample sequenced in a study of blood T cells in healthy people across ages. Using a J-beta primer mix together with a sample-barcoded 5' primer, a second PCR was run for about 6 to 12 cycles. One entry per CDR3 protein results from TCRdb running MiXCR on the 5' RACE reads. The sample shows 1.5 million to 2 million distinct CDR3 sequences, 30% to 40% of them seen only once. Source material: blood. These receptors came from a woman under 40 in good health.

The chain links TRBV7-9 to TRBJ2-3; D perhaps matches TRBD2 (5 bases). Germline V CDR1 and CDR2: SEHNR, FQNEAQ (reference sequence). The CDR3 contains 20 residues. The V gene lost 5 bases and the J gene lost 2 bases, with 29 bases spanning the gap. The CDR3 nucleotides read TGTGCCAGCAGCCCCAGTCGTAGATGGAGGCAGCAAGTGGCCACAGATACGCAGTATTTT. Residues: CASSPSRRWRQQVATDTQYF.

CDR3 nucleotides: TGTGCCAGCAGAGTGCAAGGGTCGAAGGAGCAGTACTTC. Residues: CASRVQGSKEQYF. The chain joins TRBV27 to TRBJ2-7, with D hard to call. The V and J ends lost 6 bases and 7 bases respectively, with 16 bases between them. The length of the CDR3 is 13 residues. Germline V gives CDR1 MNHEY, CDR2 SMNVEV (reference sequence).

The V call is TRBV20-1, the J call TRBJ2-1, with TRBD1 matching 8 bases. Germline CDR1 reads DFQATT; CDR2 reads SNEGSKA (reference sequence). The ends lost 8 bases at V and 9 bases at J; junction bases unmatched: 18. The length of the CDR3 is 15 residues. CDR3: CSSSGTGRFWGEQFF. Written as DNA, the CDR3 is TGCAGTTCGTCCGGGACAGGCCGATTTTGGGGTGAGCAGTTCTTC.

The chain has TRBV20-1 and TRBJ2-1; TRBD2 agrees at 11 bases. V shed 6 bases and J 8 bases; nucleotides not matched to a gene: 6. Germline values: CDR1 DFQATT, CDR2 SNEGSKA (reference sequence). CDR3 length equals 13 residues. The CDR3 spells CSAPGSGRDEQFF. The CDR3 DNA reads TGCAGTGCCCCAGGTAGCGGGAGGGATGAGCAGTTCTTC.

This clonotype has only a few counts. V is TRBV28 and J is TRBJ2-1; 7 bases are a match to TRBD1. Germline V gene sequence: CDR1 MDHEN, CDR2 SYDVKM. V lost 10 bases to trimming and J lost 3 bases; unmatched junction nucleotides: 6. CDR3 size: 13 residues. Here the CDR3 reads CATGTEFYNEQFF. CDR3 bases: TGTGCCACCGGGACAGAGTTCTACAATGAGCAGTTCTTC.

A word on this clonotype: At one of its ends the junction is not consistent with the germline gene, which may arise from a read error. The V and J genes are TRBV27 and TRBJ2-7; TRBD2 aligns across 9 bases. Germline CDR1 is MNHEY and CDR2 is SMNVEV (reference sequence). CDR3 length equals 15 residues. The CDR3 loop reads CGSSLGVSGSNEQYF. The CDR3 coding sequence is TGTGGCAGCAGTTTAGGGGTTAGCGGGAGCAACGAGCAGTACTTC.

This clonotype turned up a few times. The DNA of the CDR3 is TGCAGTGCTAGAGATAGACAGGGGGCGGGGACTGAAGCTTTCTTT. This translates into CSARDRQGAGTEAFF. The V and J genes are TRBV20-1 and TRBJ1-1; TRBD1 agrees at 10 bases. CDR1 and CDR2 from the germline V gene are DFQATT and SNEGSKA (reference sequence). The V gene end was trimmed by 0 bases and the J gene end by 5 bases; junction bases not matched to a gene: 6. CDR3 size: 15 residues.

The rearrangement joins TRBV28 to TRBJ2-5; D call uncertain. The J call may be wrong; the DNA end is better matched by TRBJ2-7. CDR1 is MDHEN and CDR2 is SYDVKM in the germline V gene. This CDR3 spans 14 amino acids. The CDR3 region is CASSPSILVHEQYF. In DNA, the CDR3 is TGTGCCAGCAGCCCCAGCATTCTCGTTCACGAGCAGTACTTC.

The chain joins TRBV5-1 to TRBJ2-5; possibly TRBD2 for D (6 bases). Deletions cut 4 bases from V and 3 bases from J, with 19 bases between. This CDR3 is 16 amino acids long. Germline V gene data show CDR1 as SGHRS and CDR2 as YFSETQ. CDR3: CASSATPGRGEETQYF. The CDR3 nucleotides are TGCGCCAGCAGCGCAACGCCCGGGAGAGGTGAAGAGACCCAGTACTTC.

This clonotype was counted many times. CDR3 sequence: CASSQNLAGDEQFF. The CDR3 bases are TGCGCCAGCAGCCAGAACCTAGCGGGGGATGAGCAGTTCTTC. The chain combines TRBV5-1 with TRBJ2-1; 10 bases line up with TRBD2. J was trimmed by 8 bases and V by 4 bases; bases with no gene match: 6. CDR3 length equals 14 residues. Germline V lookup: CDR1 SGHRS, CDR2 YFSETQ. The full variable domain, its missing parts supplied by reference TRBV5-1 and TRBJ2-1, is KAGVTQTPRYLIKTRGQQVTLSCSPISGHRSVSWYQQTPGQGLQFLFEYFSETQRNKGNFPGRFSGRQFSNSRSEMNVSTLELGDSALYLCASSQNLAGDEQFFGPGTRLTVL.

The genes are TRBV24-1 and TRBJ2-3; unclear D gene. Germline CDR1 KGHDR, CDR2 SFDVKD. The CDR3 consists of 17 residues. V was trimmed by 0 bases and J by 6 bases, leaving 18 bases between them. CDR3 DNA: TGTGCCACCAGTGATTTGCAAGGCGTGGGCTCCGGGGATACGCAGTATTTT. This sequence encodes CATSDLQGVGSGDTQYF.

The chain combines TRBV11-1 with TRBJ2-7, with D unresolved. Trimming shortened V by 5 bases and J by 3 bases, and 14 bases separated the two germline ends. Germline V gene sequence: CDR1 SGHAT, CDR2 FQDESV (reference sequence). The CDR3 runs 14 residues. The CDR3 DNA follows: TGTGCCAGCAGCCCAACGGTGGGTTACTACGAGCAGTACTTC. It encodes CASSPTVGYYEQYF. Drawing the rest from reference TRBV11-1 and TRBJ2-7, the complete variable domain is EAEVAQSPRYKITEKSQAVAFWCDPISGHATLYWYRQILGQGPELLVQFQDESVVDDSQLPKDRFSAERLKGVDSTLKIQPAELGDSAMYLCASSPTVGYYEQYFGPGTRLTVT.

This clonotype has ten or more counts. This chain's CDR3 is CSGGFSHEVLFF. The CDR3 nucleotides are TGCAGCGGCGGATTCAGTCATGAGGTTCTGTTCTTC. The chain employs TRBV29-1 and TRBJ2-1; D call uncertain. Trimming cost V 7 bases and J 15 bases, with 22 bases left between them. CDR3 size: 12 residues. CDR1 SQVTM and CDR2 ANQGSEA come from the germline V gene.

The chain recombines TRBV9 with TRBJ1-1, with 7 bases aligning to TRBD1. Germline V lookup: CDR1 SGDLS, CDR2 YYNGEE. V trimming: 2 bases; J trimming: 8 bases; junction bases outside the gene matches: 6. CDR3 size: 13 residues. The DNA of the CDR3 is TGTGCCAGCAGCGTCGGGACAGTGGCCGAAGCTTTCTTT. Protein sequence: CASSVGTVAEAFF.

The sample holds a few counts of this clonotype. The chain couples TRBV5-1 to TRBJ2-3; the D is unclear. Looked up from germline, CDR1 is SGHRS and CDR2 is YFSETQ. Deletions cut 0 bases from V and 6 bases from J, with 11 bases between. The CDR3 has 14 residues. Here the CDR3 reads CASSLGDSRDTQYF. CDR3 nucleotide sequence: TGCGCCAGCAGCTTGGGGGATAGCCGTGATACGCAGTATTTT.

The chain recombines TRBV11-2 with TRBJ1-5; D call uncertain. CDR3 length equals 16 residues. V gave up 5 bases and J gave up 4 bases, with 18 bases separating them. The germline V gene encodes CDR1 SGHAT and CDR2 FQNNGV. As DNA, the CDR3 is TGTGCCAGCAGCCCCGAGGCCCGTAATATTAATCAGCCCCAGCATTTT. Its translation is CASSPEARNINQPQHF.

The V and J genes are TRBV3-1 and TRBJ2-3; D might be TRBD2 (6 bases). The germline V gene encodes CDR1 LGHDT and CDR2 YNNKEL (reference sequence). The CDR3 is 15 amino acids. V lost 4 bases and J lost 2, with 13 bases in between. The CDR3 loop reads CASSLRAGSTDTQYF. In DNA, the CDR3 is TGTGCCAGCAGCCTTCGGGCGGGATCCACAGATACGCAGTATTTT.

The CDR3 DNA reads TGCGCCAGCCAACAGGGCGTGTGGGAGACCCAGTACTTC. This encodes CASQQGVWETQYF. V usage is TRBV5-1 and J usage is TRBJ2-5; possibly TRBD1 for D (6 bases). V was trimmed by 7 bases and J by 5 bases, leaving 15 bases between them. The germline V gene has CDR1 SGHRS and CDR2 YFSETQ. CDR3 length: 13 amino acids.

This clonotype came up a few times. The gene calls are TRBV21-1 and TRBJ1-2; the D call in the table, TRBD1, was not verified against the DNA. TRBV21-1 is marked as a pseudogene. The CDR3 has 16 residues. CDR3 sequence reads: CASSKEGGGPHDGYTF. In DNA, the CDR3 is TGTGCCAGCAGCAAAGAGGGGGGCGGACCCCACGATGGCTACACCTTC.

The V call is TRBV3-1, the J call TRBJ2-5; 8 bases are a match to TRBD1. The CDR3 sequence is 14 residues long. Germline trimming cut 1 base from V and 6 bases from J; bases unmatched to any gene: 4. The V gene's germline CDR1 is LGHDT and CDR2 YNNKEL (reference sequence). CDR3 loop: CASSQAGGLQTQYF. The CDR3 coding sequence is TGTGCCAGCAGCCAAGCAGGGGGCTTACAGACCCAGTACTTC.

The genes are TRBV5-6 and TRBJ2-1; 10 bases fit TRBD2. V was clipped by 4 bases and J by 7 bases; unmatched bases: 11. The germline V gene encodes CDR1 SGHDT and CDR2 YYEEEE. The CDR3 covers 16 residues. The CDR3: CASSTRTSGRWNEQFF. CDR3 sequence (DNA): TGTGCCAGCAGCACCAGGACTAGCGGACGGTGGAATGAGCAGTTCTTC.

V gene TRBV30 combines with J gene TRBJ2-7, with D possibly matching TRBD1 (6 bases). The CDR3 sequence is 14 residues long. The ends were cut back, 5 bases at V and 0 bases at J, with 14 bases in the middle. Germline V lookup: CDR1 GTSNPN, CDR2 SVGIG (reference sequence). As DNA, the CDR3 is TGTGCCTGGGCGCCTCAGGGGATCTCCTACGAGCAGTACTTC. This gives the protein CAWAPQGISYEQYF.

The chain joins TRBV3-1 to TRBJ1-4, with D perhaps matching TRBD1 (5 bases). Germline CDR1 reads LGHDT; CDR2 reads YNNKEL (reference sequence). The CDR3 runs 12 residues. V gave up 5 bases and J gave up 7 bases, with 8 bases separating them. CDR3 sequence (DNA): TGTGCCAGCAGCGGGGCGGGTGAAAAACTGTTTTTT. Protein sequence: CASSGAGEKLFF.

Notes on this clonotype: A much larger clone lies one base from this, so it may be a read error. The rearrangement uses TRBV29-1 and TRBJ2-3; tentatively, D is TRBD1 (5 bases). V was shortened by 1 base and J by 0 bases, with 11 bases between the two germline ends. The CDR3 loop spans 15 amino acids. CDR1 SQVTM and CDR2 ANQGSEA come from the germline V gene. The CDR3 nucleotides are TGCAGCGTTGAAGGGACACGCGAAAGCACAGATACGCAGTATTTT. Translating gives CSVEGTRESTDTQYF.

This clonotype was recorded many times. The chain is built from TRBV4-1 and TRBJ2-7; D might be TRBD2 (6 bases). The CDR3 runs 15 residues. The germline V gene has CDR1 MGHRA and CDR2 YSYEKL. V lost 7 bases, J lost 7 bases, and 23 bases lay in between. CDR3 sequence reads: CASTPRWQGGGEQYF. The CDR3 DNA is TGCGCCAGCACCCCTAGGTGGCAGGGAGGCGGGGAGCAGTACTTC.

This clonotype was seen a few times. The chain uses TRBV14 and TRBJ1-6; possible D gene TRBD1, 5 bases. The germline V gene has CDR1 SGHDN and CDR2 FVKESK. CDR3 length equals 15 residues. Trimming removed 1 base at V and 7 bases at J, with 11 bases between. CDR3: CASSQVMGVNSPLHF. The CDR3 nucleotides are TGTGCCAGCAGCCAAGTGATGGGGGTAAATTCACCCCTCCACTTT.

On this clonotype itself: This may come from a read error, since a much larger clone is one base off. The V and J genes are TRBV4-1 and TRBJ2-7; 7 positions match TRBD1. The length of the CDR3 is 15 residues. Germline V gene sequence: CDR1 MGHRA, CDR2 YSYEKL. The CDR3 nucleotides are TGCGCCAGCAGCCAAACAGGGGTCCGGAGTGGCGAGCAGTGCTTC. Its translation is CASSQTGVRSGEQCF.

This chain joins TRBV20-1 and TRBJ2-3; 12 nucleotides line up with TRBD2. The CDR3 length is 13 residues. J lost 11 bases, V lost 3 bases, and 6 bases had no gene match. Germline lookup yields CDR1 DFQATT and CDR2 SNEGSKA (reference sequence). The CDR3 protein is CSASPTSGSKQYF. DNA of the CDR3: TGCAGTGCTAGTCCGACTAGCGGGAGTAAGCAGTATTTT.

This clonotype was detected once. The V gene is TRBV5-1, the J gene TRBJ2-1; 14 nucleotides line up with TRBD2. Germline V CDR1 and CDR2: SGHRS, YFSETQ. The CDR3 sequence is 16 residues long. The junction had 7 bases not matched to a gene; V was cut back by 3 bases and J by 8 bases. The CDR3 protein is CASSSAGTSGGHEQFF. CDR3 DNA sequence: TGCGCCAGCAGCTCTGCGGGGACTAGCGGGGGACATGAGCAGTTCTTC.

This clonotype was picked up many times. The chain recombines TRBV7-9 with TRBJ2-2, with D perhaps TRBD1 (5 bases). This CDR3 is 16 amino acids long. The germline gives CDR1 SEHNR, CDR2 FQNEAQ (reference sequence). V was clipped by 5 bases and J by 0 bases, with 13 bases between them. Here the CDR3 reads CASSPYRRSNTGELFF. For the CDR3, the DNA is TGTGCCAGCAGCCCCTACAGGAGATCGAACACCGGGGAGCTGTTTTTT.